This T cell receptor (beta chain) was sequenced in a study of T-cell memory formation after mild COVID-19. Study outcomes and limitations: A second wave expanding day 15 to 37 was CD4+-biased; contracting clones were balanced.

A few counts support this clonotype. Antigen specificity is unknown. The germline gives CDR1 MNHEY, CDR2 SMNVEV (reference sequence). Trimming at V came to 4 bases and at J to 7 bases, leaving 6 bases not matched to a gene. The CDR3 is made up of 15 amino acids. MiXCR was run by TCRdb on the 5' RACE reads, yielding one entry per CDR3 protein. The sample lists roughly 620,000 distinct CDR3 sequences, roughly 18% seen once, with 12% in the top ten. This rearrangement joins TRBV27 to TRBJ2-1; 11 nucleotides align to TRBD2. The clonotype comes from an adult woman who had mild COVID-19 (a few samples of this study predate the infection). Cell type and time point are not known. Sequencing was carried out using PBMCs or a T cell subset sorted from them (not recorded which). The CDR3 DNA reads as TGTGCCAGCAGTTCGCCACTAGCGGGAGCGAATGAGCAGTTCTTC. Its protein product is CASSSPLAGANEQFF.